This record concerns one T cell receptor beta chain sequence. The data were obtained in a study of monozygotic twins with inflammatory bowel disease. CDR1 and CDR2 from the germline V gene are MNHEY and SMNVEV (reference sequence). The CDR3 contains 14 residues. Across eight separate reactions for each sample, cDNA was made. Both TCRalpha and TCRbeta cDNA were subjected to two nested PCRs lasting around 15 and 9 cycles. Using the 5' RACE reads, TCRdb records one entry per CDR3 protein without DNA. Its table records approximately 330,000 distinct CDR3 sequences. Sequencing used blood. This receptor was identified in a human donor with ulcerative colitis or Crohn's disease, or a healthy co-twin of an affected twin (not recorded which). The V gene is TRBV27, the J gene TRBJ2-3; TCRdb's D call, TRBD1, is unchecked because there is no DNA. The CDR3 sequence is CASSPLTGADTQYF.